This T cell receptor beta chain was identified in a study of blood T cell repertoires in COVID-19. Study context: Researchers got acute and convalescent COVID-19 samples from the United States, Italy and Spain. Sources were T cells, B-cell-depleted T cells, or PBMCs; the material itself was cDNA or gDNA.

In the authors' workflow: Amplification of reference gene primers was used by the study to estimate nucleated cell counts. Repertoires were generated with immunoSEQ multiplex PCR, while TCRdb's copy carries only in-frame clones and drops some. The V and J calls and clone size are taken from that table; D and trimming were inferred from the DNA. This sample yields 25,000 to 35,000 clones, of which roughly 85% are seen a single time; 7.5% to 10% belongs to the top ten. The V end was cut by 4 bases, the J end by 7 bases, with 14 bases between. The V gene's germline CDR1 is SGHDT and CDR2 YYEEEE. The CDR3 has 14 amino acids.

The sample taken for sequencing was peripheral blood. This rearrangement joins TRBV5-6 to TRBJ1-4; D is possibly TRBD1 (6 bases). The source of this sequence is a man at least 80 years old with active COVID-19. The CDR3 sequence: CASSLTGQPEKLFF. In nucleotides, the CDR3 is TGTGCCAGCAGCCTAACTGGACAGCCTGAAAAACTGTTTTTT.